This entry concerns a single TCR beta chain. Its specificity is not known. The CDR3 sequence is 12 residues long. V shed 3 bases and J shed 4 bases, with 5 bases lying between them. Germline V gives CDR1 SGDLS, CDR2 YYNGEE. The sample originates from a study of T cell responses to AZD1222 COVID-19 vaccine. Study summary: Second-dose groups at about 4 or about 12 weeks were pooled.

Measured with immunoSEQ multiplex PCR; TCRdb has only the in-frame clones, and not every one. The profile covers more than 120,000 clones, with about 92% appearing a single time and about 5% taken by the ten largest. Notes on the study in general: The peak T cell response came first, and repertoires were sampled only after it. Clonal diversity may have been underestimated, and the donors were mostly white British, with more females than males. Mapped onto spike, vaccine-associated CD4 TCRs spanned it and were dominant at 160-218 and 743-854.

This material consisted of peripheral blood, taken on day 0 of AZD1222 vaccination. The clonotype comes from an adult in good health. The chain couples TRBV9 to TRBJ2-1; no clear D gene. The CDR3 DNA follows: TGTGCCAGCAGCGCAGGATACAATGAGCAGTTCTTC. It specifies CASSAGYNEQFF.